The 19 T cell receptor beta chains below all came from one sample that was sequenced in a study of blood T cells in healthy people across ages. Through a sample-barcoded 5' primer and a J-beta primer mix, a second PCR was run for 7 to 11 cycles. TCRdb itself ran the 5' RACE reads through MiXCR, one entry per CDR3 protein. The table shows 500,000 to 600,000 distinct CDR3 sequences, with 25% to 30% occurring only once. Sequenced: blood. The receptors shown here come from a woman aged 70 to 79 in good health.

The rearrangement uses TRBV7-2 and TRBJ1-2; no clear D. V lost 5 bases to trimming and J lost 7 bases, with 14 bases between them. Germline CDR1 is SGHTA and CDR2 is FQGNSA. The CDR3 sequence is 13 residues long. CDR3 nucleotides: TGTGCCAGCAGCCTCCACTCCGAGGGTGGCTACACCTTC. It yields the protein CASSLHSEGGYTF.

This clonotype was counted between two and nine times. This chain joins TRBV27 and TRBJ2-2; possibly TRBD2 for D (5 bases). CDR3 length equals 14 residues. Germline CDR1 is MNHEY and CDR2 is SMNVEV (reference sequence). V gave up 6 bases and J gave up 9 bases, with 17 bases separating them. CDR3 sequence (DNA): TGTGCCAGCAGAGCCCGGGGTGGGAGTTGGGAGCTGTTTTTT. Its translation: CASRARGGSWELFF.

The V and J genes are TRBV30 and TRBJ1-2; D not certain. V dropped 2 bases and J dropped 7 bases, with 11 bases sitting between them. In germline, CDR1 is GTSNPN, CDR2 SVGIG (reference sequence). The CDR3 contains 12 residues. The CDR3 coding sequence is TGTGCCTGGAGTCGCCCGGGAGCTGGCTACACCTTC. Translating it yields CAWSRPGAGYTF.

Worth noting for this clonotype: An end of the junction differs from the germline gene, which may be a read error. The rearrangement links TRBV6-2 or TRBV6-3 to TRBJ2-4; 10 positions match TRBD1. CDR1 and CDR2 (germline): MNHEY, SVGEGT. The CDR3 is made up of 15 amino acids. CDR3 sequence reads: CASSYSRGQGNIQYF. DNA of the CDR3: TGTGCCAGCAGTTACTCTAGGGGACAGGGGAACATCCAGTACTTC.

This clonotype was seen a handful of times. The chain carries TRBV7-2 and TRBJ2-3, with 10 nucleotides matching TRBD2. CDR1 is SGHTA, CDR2 FQGNSA, per germline. The CDR3 contains 15 residues. V trimming: 6 bases; J trimming: 4 bases; junction bases outside the gene matches: 7. Here the CDR3 reads CASRGAGGGPDTQYF. CDR3 in DNA: TGTGCCAGCAGAGGAGCGGGGGGGGGACCAGATACGCAGTATTTT.

This clonotype occurred many times. The CDR3 coding sequence is TGTGCCTGCCTTCGACGCCCAGGGGCGGCCGGCTACACCTTC. Translated: CACLRRPGAAGYTF. The V call is TRBV30, the J call TRBJ1-2, with a possible D match to TRBD1 (6 bases). Trimming took off 6 bases at V and 8 bases at J, with 22 bases between the two ends. Germline V gene sequence: CDR1 GTSNPN, CDR2 SVGIG (reference sequence). The CDR3 covers 14 residues.

CDR3 DNA: TGTGCCAGCAGCCTGGGACAGTACCAATACCCCCAAGAGACCCAGTACTTC. It encodes CASSLGQYQYPQETQYF. The chain carries TRBV12-3 or TRBV12-4 and TRBJ2-5; 7 bases align to TRBD1. V gave up 6 bases and J gave up 1 base; unmatched junction bases: 14. This CDR3 spans 17 amino acids.

The sample holds many counts of this clonotype. V usage is TRBV7-3 and J usage is TRBJ2-5; D is unresolved. Per germline, CDR1 SGHTA and CDR2 FQGTGA. Trimming took off 5 bases at V and 5 bases at J, with 12 bases between the two ends. CDR3 size: 13 residues. CDR3 DNA: TGTGCCAGCAGCATGGGCCTCGAGGAGACCCAGTACTTC. It yields the protein CASSMGLEETQYF.

This chain uses TRBV20-1 with TRBJ2-1; D unresolved. The CDR3 is made up of 12 amino acids. Trimming took 2 bases from V and 0 from J, leaving 2 bases between them. CDR1 is DFQATT and CDR2 is SNEGSKA in the germline V gene (reference sequence). For the CDR3, the DNA is TGCAGTGCTAGACGCTCCTACAATGAGCAGTTCTTC. Its protein product is CSARRSYNEQFF.

Note on this clonotype: Sequence at one end of the junction differs from germline and may be a read error. This rearrangement joins TRBV5-1 to TRBJ2-5; TRBD1 aligns across 9 bases. Germline V gives CDR1 SGHRS, CDR2 YFSETQ. There are 14 residues in the CDR3. The CDR3, as DNA: TGCGCCAGCACCCTTATTCCGGGACAGGGTCATAAGTTCTTC. Protein: CASTLIPGQGHKFF.

J is TRBJ2-7 and V is TRBV29-1, with TRBD1 identical over 9 bases. Per germline, CDR1 SQVTM and CDR2 ANQGSEA. J was trimmed by 5 bases and V by 6 bases; bases with no gene match: 8. This CDR3 spans 13 amino acids. The CDR3 bases are TGCAGCGTGGCGACAGGGGGTGGCAACGAGCAGTACTTC. This translates into CSVATGGGNEQYF.

This rearrangement joins TRBV5-1 to TRBJ2-1; 7 nucleotides align to TRBD1. Trimming removed 0 bases from V and 4 bases from J; junction bases left unmatched: 4. From germline, CDR1 is SGHRS and CDR2 YFSETQ. The CDR3 totals 15 residues. The DNA of the CDR3 is TGCGCCAGCAGCTTGGAGGGGGCTATTTACAATGAGCAGTTCTTC. Residues: CASSLEGAIYNEQFF. The complete variable domain, with remaining parts taken from reference TRBV5-1 and TRBJ2-1, reads KAGVTQTPRYLIKTRGQQVTLSCSPISGHRSVSWYQQTPGQGLQFLFEYFSETQRNKGNFPGRFSGRQFSNSRSEMNVSTLELGDSALYLCASSLEGAIYNEQFFGPGTRLTVL.

This rearrangement joins TRBV3-1 to TRBJ2-6; D is perhaps TRBD1 (6 bases). Germline values: CDR1 LGHDT, CDR2 YNNKEL (reference sequence). The CDR3 spans 16 residues. V was pared by 2 bases and J by 0 bases, with 8 bases between. CDR3 sequence reads: CASSQMGASGANVLTF. The CDR3 DNA follows: TGTGCCAGCAGCCAAATGGGGGCCTCTGGGGCCAACGTCCTGACTTTC.

This clonotype was seen only a few times. The rearrangement joins TRBV5-6 to TRBJ2-1; 7 bases are a match to TRBD1. Germline V CDR1 and CDR2: SGHDT, YYEEEE. This CDR3 is built from 16 residues. V shed 1 base, J shed 3 bases, and the junction held 7 bases outside the gene matches. The CDR3 region is CASSLSGTAHYNEQFF. In DNA form, the CDR3 reads TGTGCCAGCAGCTTGAGTGGGACAGCTCACTACAATGAGCAGTTCTTC. The complete variable domain, with remaining parts taken from reference TRBV5-6 and TRBJ2-1, reads DAGVTQSPTHLIKTRGQQVTLRCSPKSGHDTVSWYQQALGQGPQFIFQYYEEEERQRGNFPDRFSGHQFPNYSSELNVNALLLGDSALYLCASSLSGTAHYNEQFFGPGTRLTVL.

This clonotype was detected a few times. V is TRBV7-9 and J is TRBJ2-1, with 8 bases lining up with TRBD1. The germline V gene has CDR1 SEHNR and CDR2 FQNEAQ (reference sequence). After removal of 5 bases from V and 4 bases from J, the junction contained 7 bases not matched to a gene. The CDR3 length is 15 residues. The CDR3 DNA reads TGTGCCAGCAGCCCCGGACAGGGCGTGTACAATGAGCAGTTCTTC. Translating it yields CASSPGQGVYNEQFF.

The gene calls are TRBV6-6 and TRBJ1-4, with D hard to call. Trimming took off 4 bases at V and 4 bases at J, with 10 bases between the two ends. CDR3 length equals 14 residues. Per the germline V gene, CDR1 is MNHNY and CDR2 is SVGAGI (reference sequence). CDR3 region: CASSSSGINEKLFF. DNA of the CDR3: TGTGCCAGCAGTTCAAGCGGCATTAATGAAAAACTGTTTTTT.

This clonotype showed up just a few times. V gene TRBV7-2 combines with J gene TRBJ2-3; no definite D call. Germline CDR1 and CDR2: SGHTA and FQGNSA. The germline V and J ends were trimmed by 3 bases and 2 bases, with 9 bases remaining between them. This CDR3 has 14 amino acids. This chain's CDR3 is CASSFIPNTDTQYF. The CDR3 DNA reads as TGTGCCAGCAGCTTTATCCCGAACACAGATACGCAGTATTTT.

This clonotype was seen ten or more times. The chain is built from TRBV7-9 and TRBJ2-4; no clear D gene. The V and J ends lost 5 bases and 2 bases respectively, with 13 bases between them. CDR1 and CDR2 from the germline V gene are SEHNR and FQNEAQ (reference sequence). This CDR3 has 15 amino acids. The CDR3 region has the DNA TGTGCCAGCAGCCACGATGGGGTTACCAAAAACATTCAGTACTTC. Translated: CASSHDGVTKNIQYF.

This rearrangement joins TRBV12-3 or TRBV12-4 to TRBJ2-7; unclear D gene. The CDR3 consists of 12 residues. Trimming pared 6 bases from V and 3 bases from J, leaving 9 bases between. This CDR3 reads CASSSEFYEQYF. The CDR3 DNA reads TGTGCCAGCAGCAGTGAGTTCTACGAGCAGTACTTC.